The TCR beta chain described here comes from a study of radiation and T cells in renal cell carcinoma. General observations from the study: Pretreatment tumor biopsies were lacking, so baseline clonotypes are unknown. In blood, top tumor clones expanded by 2 weeks, shrinking by 4.

A single count supports this clone. Its antigen is undetermined. Time point reported: baseline pretreatment blood. Treatment of the sample: 15 Gy SBRT to primary tumor, nephrectomy 4 weeks later. After SBRT, blood was collected at 2 and 4 weeks, plus baseline. The patient's renal cell carcinoma had clear cell pathology. Using immunoSEQ multiplex PCR, the repertoire was profiled, and TCRdb retains in-frame clones only, with some absent. The profile shows around 140,000 clones, about nine tenths of them singletons. This sequence was found in a woman between 65 and 79 years old with renal cell carcinoma. The sample consisted of blood, taken from a patient whose treatment included radiotherapy and nephrectomy.

Here the CDR3 DNA reads TGTGCCAGCAGTGAAGGGGGCAGCCGGGCCAACGTCCTGACTTTC. Translation gives CASSEGGSRANVLTF. V usage is TRBV6-1 and J usage is TRBJ2-6, with D perhaps matching TRBD1 (5 bases). Trimming shortened V by 1 base and J by 5 bases, and 9 bases separated the two germline ends. Germline CDR1 MNHNS, CDR2 SASEGT. This CDR3 is built from 15 residues.